This entry features one T cell receptor (beta chain) sequence. The antigen is undetermined. This record comes from a study of coeliac disease. At the level of the study: Each coeliac patient was active, refractory type I, or diet-controlled. Without high-resolution HLA typing, biased TRBV7-2 usage was queried. Findings of the study overall: Most TRB amino acid sequences occurred in only one sample.

Repertoires were generated with immunoSEQ multiplex PCR, while TCRdb's copy carries only in-frame clones and drops some. The table includes a few thousand clones, less than 65% detected once. Trimming shortened V by 4 bases and J by 6 bases, and 11 bases separated the two germline ends. The CDR3 length is 13 residues. Per the germline V gene, CDR1 is LNHNV and CDR2 is YYDKDF (reference sequence). The specimen was intraepithelial lymphocytes from the gut. The V and J genes are TRBV15 and TRBJ2-3; no reliable D call. The sequence was obtained from a woman aged 18-29 years with active celiac disease. CDR3 in amino acids: CATSNERQDTQYF. The CDR3, as DNA: TGTGCCACCAGCAACGAGCGTCAGGATACGCAGTATTTT.